This T cell receptor (beta chain) was sequenced during a study of T cells after yellow fever vaccination. The trim removed 3 bases at V and 4 bases at J, leaving 3 bases unmatched. This CDR3 comprises 15 residues. Regarding this clonotype: As yet, its antigen is unknown.

One entry per CDR3 protein, called by TCRdb with MiXCR from the 5' RACE reads. This table holds tens of thousands of distinct CDR3 sequences, around 7.7% found once. Study-level findings and limits: Weaker, the secondary response had a peak occurring faster, on day 5 versus 15.

The sequence was collected from a man aged 18 to 29 who received the YFV17D yellow fever vaccine. Sequences were derived from CD8+ T cells sorted from PBMCs, sampled about 10 days after the first yellow fever vaccination. V usage is TRBV12-3 or TRBV12-4 and J usage is TRBJ2-1; 10 nucleotides align to TRBD1. The CDR3 region has the DNA TGTGCCAGCAGTTTCCGGGACAGGGGTTACAATGAGCAGTTCTTC. It encodes CASSFRDRGYNEQFF.